What follows are 13 T cell receptor beta chains derived from one specimen sequenced in a study of shared clonotypes between healthy human individuals. Data came from immunoSEQ multiplex PCR; TCRdb stores just in-frame clones and leaves some out. The sample carries approximately 470,000 clones, approximately 84% recorded once. Sequenced: PBMCs. The receptors were gathered from a woman aged 40-49 years in good health. Some clones in this sample may be carry-over from other donors' samples.

A word on this clone: Likely a read error: the CDR3 ends without its conserved phenylalanine or tryptophan. The chain is built from TRBV15 and TRBJ1-2, with D unresolved. Trimming stripped 5 bases from V and 5 bases from J, with 21 bases between. The CDR3 length is 16 residues. Germline lookup yields CDR1 LNHNV and CDR2 YYDKDF (reference sequence). CDR3 sequence: CATSLRKTGLPYGYTL. The CDR3 region has the DNA TGTGCCACCAGCCTTCGAAAGACGGGCCTACCATATGGCTACACCTTA.

As to this clone: A far larger clone is just one base off, so this is likely a read error. Other nucleotide sequences from this sample produce the same CDR3. CDR3 bases: TGTGCCAGCTCCGGTACTCCCAGGGGCACCCAGTACTTC. It translates to CASSGTPRGTQYF. V and J are TRBV27 and TRBJ2-5, with D tentatively TRBD1 (6 bases). V lost 8 bases and J lost 8, with 18 bases in between. Looked up from germline, CDR1 is MNHEY and CDR2 is SMNVEV (reference sequence). The CDR3 contains 13 residues.

CDR3 nucleotides: TGTGCCAGCAGCCTAGAACAGGAGGGAGGGTACGAGCAGTACTTC. The encoded protein is CASSLEQEGGYEQYF. The rearrangement links TRBV7-9 to TRBJ2-7; 7 bases are a match to TRBD2. Germline V gives CDR1 SEHNR, CDR2 FQNEAQ (reference sequence). The V gene end was trimmed by 5 bases and the J gene end by 4 bases; junction bases not matched to a gene: 11. This CDR3 comprises 15 residues.

V is TRBV5-4 and J is TRBJ1-2; no firm D call. The CDR3 has 15 residues. In germline, CDR1 is SGHNT, CDR2 YYREEE (reference sequence). Trimming stripped 7 bases from V and 4 bases from J, with 20 bases between. CDR3 in amino acids: CASGIDPGKTYGYTF. DNA of the CDR3: TGTGCCAGCGGCATTGACCCAGGAAAGACCTATGGCTACACCTTC.

In regard to this clone: The same CDR3 also results from other DNA sequences found in this sample. The rearrangement joins TRBV29-1 to TRBJ2-7; unclear D gene. The CDR3 spans 14 residues. Per the germline V gene, CDR1 is SQVTM and CDR2 is ANQGSEA. Trimming shortened V by 4 bases and J by 4 bases, and 17 bases separated the two germline ends. The CDR3 sequence is CSVGVLTDSYEQYF. DNA for the CDR3: TGCAGCGTTGGGGTGTTGACTGACTCATACGAGCAGTACTTC.

The chain recombines TRBV7-8 with TRBJ2-7; 9 nucleotides align to TRBD1. CDR3 length equals 16 residues. CDR1 SGHVS and CDR2 FQNEAQ come from the germline V gene. V lost 3 bases and J lost 0; bases outside the gene matches: 6. CDR3 DNA: TGTGCCAGCAGCTTCCGTGGGACAGGGAGCTCCTACGAGCAGTACTTC. Protein product: CASSFRGTGSSYEQYF.

J is TRBJ1-4 and V is TRBV30, with TRBD1 matching 7 bases. CDR1 and CDR2 from the germline V gene are GTSNPN and SVGIG (reference sequence). CDR3 size: 15 residues. CDR3 loop: CAWGPQTGLREELFF. The CDR3 DNA is TGTGCATGGGGCCCCCAGACAGGGCTTAGGGAAGAACTGTTTTTT.

In the case of this clone: A single base is all that separates this from a far larger clone, so a read error is likely. V usage is TRBV7-2 and J usage is TRBJ1-1; TRBD1 matches 7 bases. Per germline, CDR1 SGHTA and CDR2 FQGNSA. This CDR3 is 13 amino acids long. The CDR3 is CVSSVWDSTEAFF. CDR3 DNA: TGTGTCAGCAGCGTATGGGACAGCACTGAAGCTTTCTTT. Full variable domain (outside the CDR3, taken from reference TRBV7-2 and TRBJ1-1): GAGVSQSPSNKVTEKGKDVELRCDPISGHTALYWYRQSLGQGLEFLIYFQGNSAPDKSGLPSDRFSAERTGGSVSTLTIQRTQQEDSAVYLCVSSVWDSTEAFFGQGTRLTVV.

Written as DNA, the CDR3 is TGCGCCAGCAGCACGGGACAGGCAGCCTACGAGCAGTACTTC. It translates to CASSTGQAAYEQYF. The rearrangement links TRBV5-1 to TRBJ2-5, with 8 nucleotides matching TRBD1. The J call may not be correct, given that the DNA end is closer to TRBJ2-7. CDR3 length: 14 residues. Germline-derived CDR1 and CDR2 are SGHRS and YFSETQ.

The chain is built from TRBV5-4 and TRBJ1-1; D is unresolved. Germline V gene lookup returns CDR1 SGHNT and CDR2 YYREEE (reference sequence). V shed 1 base and J shed 1 base, with 8 bases lying between them. The CDR3 runs to 14 residues. As DNA, the CDR3 is TGTGCCAGCAGCTTGTTCGGACGGAACACTGAAGCTTTCTTT. Translation: CASSLFGRNTEAFF.

The V call is TRBV4-2, the J call TRBJ2-1, with D perhaps TRBD2 (7 bases). Germline-derived CDR1 and CDR2 are LGHNA and YNFKEQ. V was clipped by 4 bases and J by 6 bases, with 22 bases between them. The CDR3 has 17 residues. The CDR3 loop reads CASSPSRGVGLGNEQFF. In nucleotides, the CDR3 is TGTGCCAGCAGCCCATCCAGGGGAGTAGGACTAGGCAATGAGCAGTTCTTC.

The rearrangement uses TRBV18 and TRBJ1-1; D may be TRBD1 (6 bases). Trimming took 3 bases from V and 3 from J, leaving 17 bases between them. Germline values: CDR1 KGHSH, CDR2 LQKENI. There are 16 residues in the CDR3. CDR3 nucleotide sequence: TGTGCCAGCTCACCCGCCGCCAATCAGGGGTACACTGAAGCTTTCTTT. Its protein product is CASSPAANQGYTEAFF.

The chain recombines TRBV27 with TRBJ2-1; TRBD2 matches at 8 bases. After removal of 2 bases from V and 3 bases from J, the junction contained 3 bases not matched to a gene. The germline gives CDR1 MNHEY, CDR2 SMNVEV (reference sequence). There are 15 residues in the CDR3. CDR3 nucleotides: TGTGCCAGCAGTTTAGCTCTAGCGGGCTACAATGAGCAGTTCTTC. This codes for CASSLALAGYNEQFF.